The 26 T cell receptor beta chains below come from one sample, sequenced in a study of blood T cell repertoires in COVID-19. TCRdb's copy holds only in-frame clones and misses some; the assay was immunoSEQ multiplex PCR. The data contain 130,000 to 150,000 clones, 70% to 90% of them singletons. Sequenced sample: peripheral blood. These receptors all stem from a human donor with acute or convalescent COVID-19. The donor label of this sample is uncertain.

The chain employs TRBV24-1 and TRBJ2-1; TRBD2 aligns across 11 bases. This CDR3 is built from 13 residues. In germline, CDR1 is KGHDR, CDR2 SFDVKD. After removal of 10 bases from V and 7 bases from J, the junction contained 5 bases not matched to a gene. CDR3 sequence (DNA): TGTGCCACTGATAGCGGGAGGGCGAATGAGCAGTTCTTC. Translated: CATDSGRANEQFF.

The rearrangement uses TRBV28 and TRBJ2-3; 7 bases are a match to TRBD1. This CDR3 spans 13 amino acids. Germline V gene lookup returns CDR1 MDHEN and CDR2 SYDVKM. V lost 3 bases to trimming and J lost 5 bases; unmatched junction nucleotides: 2. CDR3 region: CASSLGQLDTQYF. DNA of the CDR3: TGTGCCAGCAGTTTGGGACAGTTAGATACGCAGTATTTT.

This clone was recorded once. The CDR3 region has the DNA TGTGCCAGCAGTGAGGGGGTCGGAAGCTCCTATAATTCACCCCTCCACTTT. This sequence encodes CASSEGVGSSYNSPLHF. J is TRBJ1-6 and V is TRBV13; TRBD1 is a possible D gene (6 bases). V was clipped by 6 bases and J by 0 bases, with 15 bases between them. Germline values: CDR1 PRHDT, CDR2 FYEKMQ (reference sequence). The CDR3 contains 17 residues.

This chain links TRBV6-2 or TRBV6-3 with TRBJ1-5; D is unresolved. CDR1 and CDR2 (germline): MNHEY, SVGEGT. The V gene lost 2 bases and the J gene lost 3 bases, with 8 bases spanning the gap. The CDR3 totals 14 residues. DNA of the CDR3: TGTGCCAGCAGTTACGGAGGTTCCAATCAGCCCCAGCATTTT. It is translated as CASSYGGSNQPQHF.

This rearrangement joins TRBV5-4 to TRBJ2-7, with D possibly TRBD2 on 7 matching bases. The CDR3 is 14 amino acids. V shed 2 bases and J shed 6 bases, with 15 bases lying between them. Germline V gene sequence: CDR1 SGHNT, CDR2 YYREEE (reference sequence). The CDR3 nucleotides are TGTGCCAGCAGCTTTTCGGGGGGCCCTCTCGAGCAGTACTTC. Translating gives CASSFSGGPLEQYF. Based on the CDR3 plus reference TRBV5-4 and TRBJ2-7, the full variable domain is ETGVTQSPTHLIKTRGQQVTLRCSSQSGHNTVSWYQQALGQGPQFIFQYYREEENGRGNFPPRFSGLQFPNYSSELNVNALELDDSALYLCASSFSGGPLEQYFGPGTRLTVT.

The chain carries TRBV6-1 and TRBJ1-5; D is unclear. V was trimmed by 2 bases and J by 6 bases, leaving 8 bases between them. Germline CDR1 is MNHNS and CDR2 is SASEGT. CDR3 size: 13 residues. CDR3 DNA sequence: TGTGCCAGCAGTGAATTCAGGTCTCAGCCCCAGCATTTT. Translated, it gives CASSEFRSQPQHF.

The rearrangement joins TRBV4-1 to TRBJ1-2; D remains unclear. The CDR3 extends over 17 amino acids. V lost 1 base and J 1 base, leaving 16 bases between the germline ends. The germline V gene has CDR1 MGHRA and CDR2 YSYEKL. The CDR3 DNA is TGCGCCAGCAGCCAAGCCGCCCCCTCGAGAATTAACTATGGCTACACCTTC. Translated: CASSQAAPSRINYGYTF.

The chain joins TRBV7-2 to TRBJ1-4; D unclear. The CDR3 extends over 13 amino acids. V lost 0 bases to trimming and J lost 8 bases, with 7 bases between them. Germline assignment: CDR1 SGHTA and CDR2 FQGNSA. CDR3 residues: CASSLAQAEKLFF. The DNA for the CDR3 is TGTGCCAGCAGCTTAGCCCAGGCGGAAAAACTGTTTTTT.

This clone was detected only once. The chain combines TRBV3-1 (or the pseudogene TRBV3-2) with TRBJ2-2, with TRBD2 matching over 9 bases. The CDR3 is made up of 17 amino acids. Germline CDR1 LGHDT, CDR2 YNNKEL (reference sequence). The trim removed 5 bases at V and 4 bases at J, leaving 11 bases unmatched. The DNA for the CDR3 is TGTGCCAGCAGCAACCGGAGAAGGACTAGCGTCACCGGGGAGCTGTTTTTT. Translation: CASSNRRRTSVTGELFF.

The chain links TRBV5-4 to TRBJ1-6; TRBD1 matches at 7 bases. The CDR3 sequence is 15 residues long. V was pared by 4 bases and J by 10 bases, with 11 bases of the junction left unmatched. Germline V gene lookup returns CDR1 SGHNT and CDR2 YYREEE (reference sequence). In DNA, the CDR3 is TGTGCCAGCAGCCCGCCGGGACAGATCGGGTCACCCCTCCACTTT. This translates into CASSPPGQIGSPLHF.

The chain combines TRBV5-1 with TRBJ2-1; 9 bases match TRBD2. J was trimmed by 8 bases and V by 2 bases; bases with no gene match: 8. CDR1 is SGHRS, CDR2 YFSETQ, per germline. This CDR3 is 15 amino acids long. DNA of the CDR3: TGCGCCAGCAGCTTCTTGAGCGGGGGGATACATGAGCAGTTCTTC. Its protein product is CASSFLSGGIHEQFF.

The V gene is TRBV7-9, the J gene TRBJ2-7; D unresolved. V lost 1 base to trimming and J lost 6 bases, with 4 bases between them. Germline V gene data show CDR1 as SEHNR and CDR2 as FQNEAQ (reference sequence). The CDR3 spans 11 residues. The CDR3, as DNA: TGTGCCAGCAGCTTAGATCGCGAGCAGTACTTC. Protein product: CASSLDREQYF.

The rearrangement joins TRBV6-5 to TRBJ1-2; 8 bases line up with TRBD1. V lost 6 bases, J lost 2 bases, and 2 bases stayed unmatched. There are 13 residues in the CDR3. Germline V gives CDR1 MNHEY, CDR2 SVGAGI. CDR3: CASSRQGNYGYTF. The CDR3 nucleotides are TGTGCCAGCAGCAGACAGGGGAACTATGGCTACACCTTC.

V and J are TRBV25-1 and TRBJ1-4; D remains unclear. This CDR3 has 14 amino acids. The germline V gene encodes CDR1 MGHDK and CDR2 SYGVNS. The V end was cut by 7 bases, the J end by 0 bases, with 9 bases between. CDR3 coding DNA: TGTGCCAGCATGTCGACAACAACTAATGAAAAACTGTTTTTT. Residues: CASMSTTTNEKLFF.

V gene TRBV30 combines with J gene TRBJ1-2; 9 bases agree with TRBD1. CDR3 size: 14 residues. V shed 1 base and J 8 bases; nucleotides not matched to a gene: 8. Germline CDR1 and CDR2: GTSNPN and SVGIG (reference sequence). The CDR3: CAWSGSGTGFGYTF. CDR3 DNA: TGTGCCTGGAGTGGCTCCGGGACAGGGTTCGGCTACACCTTC.

This chain connects TRBV6-5 to TRBJ2-5, with TRBD1 matching over 8 bases. CDR1 is MNHEY and CDR2 is SVGAGI in the germline V gene. The ends lost 8 bases at V and 3 bases at J; junction bases unmatched: 11. This CDR3 is 15 amino acids long. The CDR3 bases are TGTGCCAGCTCGCGGCCACAGACAGGGGAAGAGACCCAGTACTTC. It translates to CASSRPQTGEETQYF.

This rearrangement joins TRBV10-3 to TRBJ1-1; 7 nucleotides match TRBD1. The V segment lost 6 bases and the J segment 4 bases; nucleotides outside the gene matches: 8. CDR3 size: 14 residues. Per the germline V gene, CDR1 is ENHRY and CDR2 is SYGVKD. CDR3 sequence: CAIRQGGMSTEAFF. As DNA, the CDR3 is TGTGCCATCAGGCAAGGGGGCATGAGCACTGAAGCTTTCTTT.

This sequence joins TRBV29-1 and TRBJ1-1, with D unresolved. The V end was cut by 7 bases, the J end by 2 bases, with 14 bases between. This CDR3 spans 13 amino acids. Germline-derived CDR1 and CDR2 are SQVTM and ANQGSEA. The CDR3 here is CSGGMSRNTEAFF. The CDR3 DNA sequence: TGCAGCGGCGGGATGTCAAGAAACACTGAAGCTTTCTTT.

This clone has a single count. The V gene is TRBV19, the J gene TRBJ2-3; 9 bases fit TRBD2. Germline-derived CDR1 and CDR2 are LNHDA and SQIVND (reference sequence). CDR3 size: 16 residues. The J segment lost 2 bases and the V segment lost 1 base, leaving 4 bases of the junction unmatched. As DNA, the CDR3 is TGTGCCAGTAGTATAGGTCGGACTAGCGTCACAGATACGCAGTATTTT. Encoded protein: CASSIGRTSVTDTQYF.

This sequence joins TRBV12-5 and TRBJ1-1, with 7 bases lining up with TRBD1. CDR1 and CDR2 (germline): LGHNT, FRNRAP. The CDR3 totals 15 residues. V dropped 5 bases and J dropped 7; count of bases not matched to a gene: 13. CDR3 coding DNA: TGTGCTAGTGGTCCCAGGGGGGACATCGTTGGTGAAGCTTTCTTT. Residues: CASGPRGDIVGEAFF. The variable domain in full, completed from reference TRBV12-5 and TRBJ1-1, reads DARVTQTPRHKVTEMGQEVTMRCQPILGHNTVFWYRQTMMQGLELLAYFRNRAPLDDSGMPKDRFSAEMPDATLATLKIQPSEPRDSAVYFCASGPRGDIVGEAFFGQGTRLTVV.

The CDR3 is CASLAAGGGWGEQFF. In DNA, the CDR3 is TGTGCCAGTTTGGCGGCGGGAGGAGGCTGGGGTGAGCAGTTCTTC. This chain connects TRBV19 to TRBJ2-1; 8 nucleotides match TRBD2. The germline V gene has CDR1 LNHDA and CDR2 SQIVND (reference sequence). The V and J ends lost 8 bases and 9 bases, in that order; junction bases with no gene match: 15. This CDR3 contains 15 residues.

The rearrangement joins TRBV10-3 to TRBJ2-1; 10 positions agree with TRBD1. This CDR3 spans 16 amino acids. In germline, CDR1 is ENHRY, CDR2 SYGVKD. V lost 3 bases and J lost 7; bases outside the gene matches: 9. CDR3 in amino acids: CAISEVSGTGVNEQFF. CDR3 nucleotides: TGTGCCATCAGTGAAGTTTCCGGGACAGGGGTTAATGAGCAGTTCTTC.

V is TRBV28 and J is TRBJ1-1; no clear D. The CDR3 is 14 amino acids. Trimming left V 6 bases short and J 2 bases short, with 13 bases between. Per germline, CDR1 MDHEN and CDR2 SYDVKM. CDR3 in DNA: TGTGCCAGCAGATTAACGACGGGAAACACTGAAGCTTTCTTT. It specifies CASRLTTGNTEAFF.

This clone was found a few times. V and J are TRBV15 and TRBJ2-1; the D is unclear. CDR1 and CDR2 (germline): LNHNV, YYDKDF (reference sequence). The CDR3 has 16 amino acids. V shed 4 bases and J shed 4 bases, with 17 bases lying between them. The CDR3 DNA sequence: TGTGCCACCAGCACTATATTGGGTAGCCAGTACAATGAGCAGTTCTTC. It specifies CATSTILGSQYNEQFF.

V usage is TRBV11-3 and J usage is TRBJ2-7; tentatively, D is TRBD1 (6 bases). The germline V gene has CDR1 SGHNT and CDR2 YENEEA. V lost 2 bases and J lost 5, with 13 bases in between. This CDR3 region has 14 residues. Written as DNA, the CDR3 is TGTGCCAGCAGCTTATCGGGACAAATTAACGAGCAGTACTTC. Its translation is CASSLSGQINEQYF.

The chain couples TRBV5-4 to TRBJ2-3, with 11 bases fitting TRBD2. The CDR3 extends over 15 amino acids. Germline V gene data show CDR1 as SGHNT and CDR2 as YYREEE (reference sequence). The J segment lost 3 bases and the V segment lost 3 bases, leaving 3 bases of the junction unmatched. The CDR3 reads CASSSRTSGTDTQYF. DNA of the CDR3: TGTGCCAGCAGCTCCCGGACTAGCGGGACAGATACGCAGTATTTT.